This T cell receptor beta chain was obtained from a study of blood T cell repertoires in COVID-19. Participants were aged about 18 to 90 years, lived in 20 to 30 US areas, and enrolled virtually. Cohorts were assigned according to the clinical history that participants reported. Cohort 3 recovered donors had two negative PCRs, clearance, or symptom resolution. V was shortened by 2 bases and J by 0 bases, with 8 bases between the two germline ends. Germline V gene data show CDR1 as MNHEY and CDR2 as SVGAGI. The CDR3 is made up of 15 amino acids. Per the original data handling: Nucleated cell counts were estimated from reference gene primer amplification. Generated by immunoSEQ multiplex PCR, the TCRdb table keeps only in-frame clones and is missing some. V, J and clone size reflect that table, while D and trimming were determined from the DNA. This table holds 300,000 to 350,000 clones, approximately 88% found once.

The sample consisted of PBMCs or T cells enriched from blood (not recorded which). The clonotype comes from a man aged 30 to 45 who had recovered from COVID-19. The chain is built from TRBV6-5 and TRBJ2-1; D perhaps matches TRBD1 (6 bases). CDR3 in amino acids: CASSYGTSSYNEQFF. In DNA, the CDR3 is TGTGCCAGCAGTTACGGGACATCCTCCTACAATGAGCAGTTCTTC.